The next 23 T cell receptor beta chains were all read from a single sample in a study of CD8+CD57+ T cells in acquired aplastic anemia. By flow cytometry, patients selected for sequencing had shown an expansion of CD8+CD57+ cells. The use of genomic DNA as template underpinned the TCR beta VDJ and CDR3 profiling. One entry per CDR3 protein results from TCRdb running MiXCR on the reads. Here the sample spans roughly 180,000 distinct CDR3 sequences, around 60% being singletons. Sequenced material: sorted CD4+, CD8+, or CD8+CD57+ T cells (not recorded which) from PBMCs. The receptors here all came from a human donor with aplastic anemia.

V is TRBV20-1 and J is TRBJ2-1; D is perhaps TRBD2 (6 bases). The V end was cut by 0 bases, the J end by 5 bases, with 14 bases between. The CDR3 covers 15 residues. Germline CDR1 and CDR2: DFQATT and SNEGSKA (reference sequence). CDR3 region: CSARDVSGLNNEQFF. Here the CDR3 DNA reads TGCAGTGCTAGAGATGTAAGCGGGTTGAACAATGAGCAGTTCTTC.

V and J are TRBV15 and TRBJ2-7, with D tentatively TRBD2 (6 bases). Per germline, CDR1 LNHNV and CDR2 YYDKDF (reference sequence). Trimming removed 9 bases from V and 3 bases from J, with 18 bases in between. The CDR3 has 14 amino acids. For the CDR3, the DNA is TGTGCCACGACGCGGGATAGGGGAAACTACGAGCAGTACTTC. The encoded protein is CATTRDRGNYEQYF.

This clonotype was seen repeatedly, ten times or more. The rearrangement joins TRBV15 to TRBJ1-1, with D perhaps TRBD1 (5 bases). The germline CDR1 and CDR2 sequences are LNHNV and YYDKDF (reference sequence). The CDR3 covers 16 residues. The V end was cut by 5 bases, the J end by 5 bases, with 21 bases between. The CDR3 coding sequence is TGTGCCACCAGCCCGATTAAGGGAGAGGGGCGGACTGAAGCTTTCTTT. Its protein product is CATSPIKGEGRTEAFF.

The rearrangement links TRBV10-3 to TRBJ1-6, with D possibly TRBD1 on 5 matching bases. Germline lookup yields CDR1 ENHRY and CDR2 SYGVKD. The CDR3 spans 15 residues. V lost 6 bases and J lost 5, with 14 bases in between. The CDR3 loop is CAIRLGTADNSPLHF. In DNA form, the CDR3 reads TGTGCCATCAGGCTCGGGACCGCTGATAATTCACCCCTCCACTTT.

The chain couples TRBV19 to TRBJ1-2; D is uncertain. CDR1 is LNHDA, CDR2 SQIVND, per germline (reference sequence). This CDR3 spans 14 amino acids. V lost 3 bases and J 2 bases, leaving 10 bases between the germline ends. The CDR3 loop reads CASSIPPTNYGYTF. The CDR3 DNA reads TGTGCCAGTAGTATCCCGCCTACCAACTATGGCTACACCTTC.

To note about this clonotype: A single base separates this from a much larger clone, so it may be a read error. The chain links TRBV5-1 to TRBJ2-7; D is perhaps TRBD1 (6 bases). In germline, CDR1 is SGHRS, CDR2 YFSETQ. The CDR3 sequence is 15 residues long. Trimming took 0 bases from V and 1 from J, leaving 11 bases between them. The CDR3 region is CASSLDRDKSYEQYF. CDR3 sequence (DNA): TGCGCCAGCAGCTTGGACCGGGACAAATCCTACGAGCAGTACTTC.

The chain recombines TRBV24-1 with TRBJ1-5; 9 bases agree with TRBD1. Germline CDR1 and CDR2: KGHDR and SFDVKD. The ends lost 7 bases at V and 4 bases at J; junction bases unmatched: 13. This CDR3 has 17 residues. The CDR3 protein is CATSPSQGALGNQPQHF. DNA for the CDR3: TGTGCCACCAGCCCTTCACAGGGGGCCTTGGGGAATCAGCCCCAGCATTTT.

The V call is TRBV20-1, the J call TRBJ2-7, with TRBD1 as a possible D gene (5 bases). The germline V gene encodes CDR1 DFQATT and CDR2 SNEGSKA (reference sequence). The CDR3 has 13 residues. V dropped 6 bases and J dropped 4 bases, with 16 bases sitting between them. For the CDR3, the DNA is TGCAGTGCGGCCAGGGCGGTGGTTTACGAGCAGTACTTC. Its protein is CSAARAVVYEQYF.

Of note for this clonotype: A read error is possible here, since a much larger clone lies one base away. CDR3: CASSQGQGYNEQFF. As DNA, the CDR3 is TGCGCCAGCAGCCAAGGACAAGGCTACAATGAGCAGTTCTTC. The V gene is TRBV4-1, the J gene TRBJ2-1, with D uncertain. Deletions cut 1 base from V and 3 bases from J, with 7 bases between. The CDR3 consists of 14 residues. Per the germline V gene, CDR1 is MGHRA and CDR2 is YSYEKL.

Concerning this clonotype itself: It may be a read error: a sequence one base away is much more abundant. This chain joins TRBV5-6 and TRBJ2-2; TRBD2 might be the D (6 bases). Germline lookup yields CDR1 SGHDT and CDR2 YYEEEE. CDR3 length: 15 residues. As DNA, the CDR3 is TGTGCCAGCAGCTTCGAGCACTTCGGCACCGGGGGGCTGTTTTTT. Encoded protein: CASSFEHFGTGGLFF. The complete variable domain, with remaining parts taken from reference TRBV5-6 and TRBJ2-2, reads DAGVTQSPTHLIKTRGQQVTLRCSPKSGHDTVSWYQQALGQGPQFIFQYYEEEERQRGNFPDRFSGHQFPNYSSELNVNALLLGDSALYLCASSFEHFGTGGLFFGEGSRLTVL.

The rearrangement links TRBV5-8 to TRBJ1-6; TRBD1 agrees at 10 bases. V lost 4 bases to trimming and J lost 9 bases; unmatched junction nucleotides: 7. The CDR3 extends over 15 amino acids. CDR1 and CDR2 (germline): SGHTS, YDEGEE. The CDR3 here is CASSLAGTGVSPLHF. The CDR3 DNA reads as TGTGCCAGCAGCCTAGCCGGGACAGGGGTTTCACCCCTCCACTTT.

This chain uses TRBV15 with TRBJ1-2; D unresolved. Between the trimmed V and J ends, which lost 0 bases and 8 bases, there was a span of 7 bases. Germline CDR1 LNHNV, CDR2 YYDKDF (reference sequence). The length of the CDR3 is 12 residues. The CDR3 DNA is TGTGCCACCAGCAGAGATGACTCCGGCTACACCTTC. This translates into CATSRDDSGYTF.

In DNA form, the CDR3 reads TGTGCCAGTAGTATAGGGGACACACTTCAGCCCCAGCATTTT. Translated, it gives CASSIGDTLQPQHF. This chain connects TRBV19 to TRBJ1-5, with TRBD1 as a possible D gene (6 bases). The CDR3 loop spans 14 amino acids. Germline assignment: CDR1 LNHDA and CDR2 SQIVND (reference sequence). V lost 1 base and J lost 6, with 10 bases in between.

V gene TRBV5-4 combines with J gene TRBJ1-1, with D possibly TRBD1 on 6 matching bases. The CDR3 is 13 amino acids. The V end lost 7 bases, the J end lost 1 base, and 11 bases lay between the germline ends. The germline gives CDR1 SGHNT, CDR2 YYREEE (reference sequence). CDR3 protein: CASGQGWNTEAFF. CDR3 bases: TGTGCCAGCGGCCAGGGGTGGAACACTGAAGCTTTCTTT.

This clonotype was counted a few times. This chain joins TRBV29-1 and TRBJ2-7; D is uncertain. The CDR3 consists of 12 residues. V gave up 4 bases and J gave up 7 bases, with 14 bases separating them. Looked up from germline, CDR1 is SQVTM and CDR2 is ANQGSEA. The CDR3 nucleotides are TGCAGCGTTGCCCCTAAGAGGCGGGAGCAGTACTTC. Its translation is CSVAPKRREQYF.

This chain connects TRBV10-1 to TRBJ2-3; 7 nucleotides agree with TRBD2. Germline V gives CDR1 WNHNN, CDR2 SYGVQD (reference sequence). With V trimmed by 2 bases and J by 1 base, 3 bases remained unmatched. CDR3 length: 15 amino acids. CDR3 residues: CASSEVLAGTDTQYF. The DNA of the CDR3 is TGCGCCAGCAGTGAGGTCCTAGCGGGCACAGATACGCAGTATTTT.

The chain links TRBV10-3 to TRBJ2-3; tentatively, D is TRBD1 (5 bases). Trimming removed 9 bases at V and 6 bases at J, with 19 bases between. This CDR3 is built from 14 residues. Germline V gene lookup returns CDR1 ENHRY and CDR2 SYGVKD. The CDR3 bases are TGTGCCATTAAAGACAGTCTGCAATCGGATACGCAGTATTTT. It encodes CAIKDSLQSDTQYF.

V gene TRBV19 combines with J gene TRBJ1-2; no firm D call. The CDR3 is 14 residues long. Germline CDR1 LNHDA, CDR2 SQIVND (reference sequence). The V end lost 4 bases, the J end lost 7 bases, and 16 bases lay between the germline ends. CDR3 residues: CASSTQAGSPGYTF. In DNA, the CDR3 is TGTGCCAGTAGTACCCAGGCTGGGAGCCCTGGCTACACCTTC.

This clonotype was seen many times. The chain recombines TRBV6-5 with TRBJ1-2; TRBD1 matches 10 bases. Unmatched junction bases numbered 5, after V lost 5 bases and J lost 8 bases. Germline assignment: CDR1 MNHEY and CDR2 SVGAGI. The CDR3 contains 13 residues. CDR3 nucleotides: TGTGCCAGCAGTCCCGGGACAGGGGTCGGCTACACCTTC. As protein: CASSPGTGVGYTF.

Comments on this clonotype: The DNA is left out, because the CDR3 cannot be placed on it with certainty; the CDR3 is given as TCRdb lists it. The genes are TRBV15 and TRBJ2-7; the table gives TRBD1 as D, unverified against the DNA. Looked up from germline, CDR1 is LNHNV and CDR2 is YYDKDF (reference sequence). Counting both end residues, the CDR3 totals 16 amino acids. CDR3 residues: CATSSSSTGGPYEQYF.

The chain carries TRBV4-2 and TRBJ1-6, with 7 bases identical to TRBD1. V lost 5 bases to trimming and J lost 7 bases; unmatched junction nucleotides: 5. CDR1 LGHNA and CDR2 YNFKEQ come from the germline V gene. CDR3 length equals 14 residues. The CDR3 here is CASSDDRENSPLHF. In nucleotides, the CDR3 is TGTGCCAGCAGCGATGACAGGGAAAATTCACCCCTCCACTTT.

V and J are TRBV9 and TRBJ1-5; D unresolved. Between the trimmed V and J ends, which lost 2 bases and 5 bases, there was a span of 14 bases. Germline lookup yields CDR1 SGDLS and CDR2 YYNGEE. This CDR3 is built from 15 residues. The CDR3 DNA follows: TGTGCCAGCAGCGTTGGGTATGAGGTCTATCAGCCCCAGCATTTT. Encoded protein: CASSVGYEVYQPQHF.

The chain employs TRBV2 and TRBJ2-7; D is tentatively TRBD1 or TRBD2 (5 bases each). CDR3 length: 12 residues. V lost 5 bases, J lost 5 bases, and 10 bases lay in between. The germline CDR1 and CDR2 sequences are SNHLY and FYNNEI. CDR3 protein: CASSLGADEQYF. In DNA, the CDR3 is TGTGCCAGCAGTCTCGGGGCGGACGAGCAGTACTTC.